The 8 T cell receptor beta chains given below trace back to one sample, sequenced in a study of patients and donors after allogeneic stem cell transplantation. MiXCR was run by TCRdb on the RT-PCR reads, yielding one entry per CDR3 protein. The table lists more than 850,000 distinct CDR3 sequences, 15% to 20% of them singletons. Sequenced input: blood, either unsorted or a sorted T cell fraction (not recorded which). The source is a human donor who was either an allogeneic HSCT recipient or a stem cell or donor lymphocyte infusion donor (not recorded which). It is not recorded whose cells these are; they may come from a transplant donor.

The sample holds a few counts of this clonotype. The CDR3 nucleotides are TGCAGCGTGTCCTGGACGGGCCCTTCCTACGAGCAGTACTTC. It yields the protein CSVSWTGPSYEQYF. The chain is built from TRBV29-1 and TRBJ2-7; no reliable D call. Trimming removed 6 bases from V and 1 base from J, with 16 bases in between. The CDR3 covers 14 residues. Germline V gene data show CDR1 as SQVTM and CDR2 as ANQGSEA.

The chain has TRBV11-2 and TRBJ2-1; perhaps TRBD2 as D (5 bases). CDR3 length: 14 amino acids. V was cut by 5 bases and J by 5 bases, with 13 bases left in between. Germline-derived CDR1 and CDR2 are SGHAT and FQNNGV. This chain's CDR3 is CASSRDNWDNEQFF. The DNA of the CDR3 is TGTGCCAGCAGCCGGGATAATTGGGACAATGAGCAGTTCTTC.

This clonotype was seen only a few times. The rearrangement uses TRBV10-3 and TRBJ2-5; weak D call: TRBD1 (6 bases). V was shortened by 3 bases and J by 6 bases, with 14 bases between the two germline ends. The germline CDR1 and CDR2 sequences are ENHRY and SYGVKD. The CDR3 runs 14 residues. CDR3 nucleotides: TGTGCCATCAGTGAAGGTGGGGGCGGGCAGACCCAGTACTTC. Protein product: CAISEGGGGQTQYF.

The sample holds a few counts of this clonotype. The chain joins TRBV5-1 to TRBJ2-1, with a tentative D call TRBD1 (6 bases). Trimming left V 0 bases short and J 0 bases short, with 25 bases between. Germline values: CDR1 SGHRS, CDR2 YFSETQ. The CDR3 loop spans 21 amino acids. The CDR3: CASSLEAWGRPAEGSYNEQFF. In DNA form, the CDR3 reads TGCGCCAGCAGCTTGGAGGCGTGGGGGCGACCAGCCGAGGGCTCCTACAATGAGCAGTTCTTC. The full variable domain, rest sourced from reference TRBV5-1 and TRBJ2-1, is KAGVTQTPRYLIKTRGQQVTLSCSPISGHRSVSWYQQTPGQGLQFLFEYFSETQRNKGNFPGRFSGRQFSNSRSEMNVSTLELGDSALYLCASSLEAWGRPAEGSYNEQFFGPGTRLTVL.

The table lists this clonotype with a few counts. The rearrangement uses TRBV4-3 and TRBJ2-7, with D perhaps TRBD1 (5 bases). Germline V CDR1 and CDR2: LGHNA, YSLEER. V lost 0 bases and J 1 base, leaving 19 bases between the germline ends. The CDR3 has 18 amino acids. The CDR3 DNA follows: TGCGCCAGCAGCCAAGATAGAATGGGGCCCTACCTTTCCTACGAGCAGTACTTC. It translates to CASSQDRMGPYLSYEQYF.

CDR3 loop: CASSKLQRQLSVPSSGANVLTF. Here the CDR3 DNA reads TGTGCCAGCAGCAAACTACAAAGACAGTTAAGCGTCCCAAGCTCTGGGGCCAACGTCCTGACTTTC. This rearrangement joins TRBV21-1 to TRBJ2-6; the DNA was not compared with TRBD1, the D call given in the table. TRBV21-1 is noted as a pseudogene. The CDR3 extends over 22 amino acids.

The chain is built from TRBV30 and TRBJ2-6, with 7 nucleotides matching TRBD2. With V trimmed by 3 bases and J by 2 bases, 10 bases remained unmatched. Germline V gives CDR1 GTSNPN, CDR2 SVGIG (reference sequence). The CDR3 extends over 17 amino acids. The CDR3 reads CAWRSSRGVTGANVLTF. In DNA form, the CDR3 reads TGTGCCTGGAGATCCAGTCGGGGGGTCACTGGGGCCAACGTCCTGACTTTC.

The chain uses TRBV5-1 and TRBJ1-1; no clear D gene. Germline CDR1 reads SGHRS; CDR2 reads YFSETQ. The CDR3 contains 14 residues. The V gene lost 0 bases and the J gene lost 3 bases, with 9 bases spanning the gap. CDR3 sequence (DNA): TGCGCCAGCAGCTTGGCCGGAGAGGACACTGAAGCTTTCTTT. Encoded protein: CASSLAGEDTEAFF. Using reference TRBV5-1 and TRBJ1-1 for the parts outside the CDR3, the full variable domain is KAGVTQTPRYLIKTRGQQVTLSCSPISGHRSVSWYQQTPGQGLQFLFEYFSETQRNKGNFPGRFSGRQFSNSRSEMNVSTLELGDSALYLCASSLAGEDTEAFFGQGTRLTVV.